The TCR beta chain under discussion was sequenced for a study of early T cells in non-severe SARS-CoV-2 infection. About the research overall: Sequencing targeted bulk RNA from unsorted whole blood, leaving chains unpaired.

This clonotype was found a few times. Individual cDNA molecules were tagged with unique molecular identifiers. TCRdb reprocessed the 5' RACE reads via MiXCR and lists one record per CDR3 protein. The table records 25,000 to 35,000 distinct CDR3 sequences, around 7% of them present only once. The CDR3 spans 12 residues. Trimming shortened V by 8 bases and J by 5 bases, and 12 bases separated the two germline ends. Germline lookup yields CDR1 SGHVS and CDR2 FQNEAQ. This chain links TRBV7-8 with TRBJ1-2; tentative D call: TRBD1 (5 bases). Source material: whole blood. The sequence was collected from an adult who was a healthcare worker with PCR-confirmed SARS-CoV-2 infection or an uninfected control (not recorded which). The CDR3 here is CASEGIGYGYTF. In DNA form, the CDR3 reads TGTGCCAGCGAGGGGATAGGATATGGCTACACCTTC.